The rows below give T cell receptor beta chains drawn from one sample of a study of blood T cells in healthy people across ages. TCRdb fed the 5' RACE reads into MiXCR, producing one record per CDR3 protein. The sample holds hundreds of thousands of distinct CDR3 sequences, around 50% seen once. The source material was blood. These receptors all come from a man aged 40-50 years in good health. The CDR3 runs from the conserved cysteine through the conserved F or W.

v_call	cdr3_aa
TRBV7-9	CASSPPGELPEYF
TRBV19	CASSRGMGSYNEQFF
TRBV11-2	CASSPTRVGGTDTQYF
TRBV29-1	CSVERTGGQETQYF
TRBV6-1	CQVGWANTEAFF
TRBV5-1	CASRLVSTYEQYF
TRBV5-1	CASSPRGGRDHNEQFF
TRBV6-1	CASRLAGDAGSSYEQYF
TRBV6-2/TRBV6-3	CASSVGTALSGANVLTF
TRBV27	CASIPTGSLSPDTQYF
TRBV5-1	CASSATAYGYTF
TRBV9	CASSESWGTTSEKLFF
TRBV2	CASSDEDRGLTDTQYF
TRBV5-1	CASSQQTVTTDTQYF
TRBV6-2/TRBV6-3	CASSSGNYNSPLHF
TRBV10-3	CAISEQGGRTEAFF
TRBV20-1	CSARDHRGGELFF
TRBV7-9	CASSFTGNSETQYF
TRBV7-9	CASSPGRMNTEAFF
TRBV20-1	CSASAGAAYNEQFF
TRBV6-6	CASSSGGGQSSIQYF
TRBV7-9	CASTRSGGAYTF
TRBV4-3	CASSQDPPLPGRNSYEQYF
TRBV3-1	CASSQQPGLTYEQYF
TRBV20-1	CSARGWGSYEQYF
TRBV7-9	CASSLEVYEQYF
TRBV20-1	CSARDRGKRGGRGEQFF
TRBV2	CASMPGQGANGELFF
TRBV5-1	CASSTGTSPQETQYF